This TCR beta chain was retrieved from a study of identical twins (dated by TCRdb to 2016 to 2017). For the study in its entirety: To test whether fetal clonotypes persist, this study deep-sequenced TCR alpha and beta repertoires from monozygotic twins, from unrelated adults of various ages, and from cord blood. To rule out contamination, replicate twin experiments were performed at different times with different library preparation protocols.

The V end loses 3 bases and the J end loses 3 bases, and a stretch of 12 bases separates them. Taken from the germline V gene, the CDR1 and CDR2 loops are SGHAT and FQNNGV. Counted from cysteine to phenylalanine, this CDR3 has 14 amino acids. Only the CDR3 portion is preserved as DNA: 42 bases, with reading frame beginning at the first base. Library generation was performed with 5' RACE. The run used an Illumina HiSeq 2000. A universal primer binding site was added through template switching, and the final cDNA carried a unique molecular identifier so that TCR cDNA molecules could be counted accurately. Specific primers in the conserved constant-segment region were used to synthesize first-strand cDNA for the TCR alpha and beta chains. To control for contamination, every cDNA library was double barcoded, receiving both a SMART-Mk sample barcode and Illumina barcodes. TruSeq adapter sequences, together with Illumina sample barcodes, were added in two successive PCR steps. TCR alpha and beta cDNA libraries were sequenced on the Illumina HiSeq platform with custom primers. The study's own analysis went as follows. Raw reads were processed with MiGEC to extract unique molecular identifiers, and MiXCR was used to determine CDR3 positions. Recombination models were inferred per individual with the repgenHMM and IGoR tools using an EM algorithm. The analysis of shared clonotypes was done with the tcR package in R, with sharing normalized by the product of cloneset sizes. Out-of-frame nonproductive sequences were analyzed to study raw recombination free of thymic and clonal selection effects. The public sequencing data were trimmed at Q25 with fastp and processed into clonotypes with MiXCR by TCRdb, which kept only in-frame beta chains. A single entry per CDR3 protein holds the most common genes and DNA from its merged rows. The V and J calls were determined by TCRdb, not by the authors. The sample includes 200,000 to 300,000 distinct CDR3 sequences, with 6% to 8% observed a single time. The ten largest clones add up to under 7% of the sample.

Broad study findings and their caveats: In monozygotic twins, recombination models systematically underestimated out-of-frame TCR alpha sharing, but the models matched the sharing seen between unrelated individuals. Zero-insertion analyses could be partly confounded by invariant T cells such as MAIT and iNKT, though diverse VJ usage argued against such confounding for most clonotypes. Conclusions relied on cross-sectional statistical analysis, since the same donors could not be followed over many years. Compared with coincidental sharing between unrelated individuals, out-of-frame TCR alpha sequences shared between twins showed an excess of sequences with low generation probability. In beta out-of-frame sequences, excess twin sharing was weaker, because having fewer shared sequences lowered the signal-to-noise ratio. Fewer insertions were carried by abundant cord blood beta clonotypes, a similar but weaker trend appeared in young adult naive repertoires, and no such trend appeared in memory repertoires.

Only healthy Caucasian donors were included. The twin cohort consisted of three pairs of female monozygotic twins, all aged roughly 18 to 29 years. Positive isolation kits from Invitrogen were used to isolate the CD4+ and CD8+ T cell populations. At least ten counts were recorded for this clonotype. It has no known antigen specificity. Per-base quality was not reported, and no clone a single base away is much larger than it. These data were also reused for a study on yellow fever vaccine responses in identical twins. Looking at the second paper: The T cell response to vaccination in identical twins was reported by the authors to appear partly convergent and partly personalized. Focusing on identical twins, the study followed the T cell clones that responded to the vaccine, and did so with precision.

The receptor was derived from a young woman in good health. Material: CD8+ T cells sorted from blood. The rearrangement combines TRBV11-2 with TRBJ2-7; the D region possibly corresponds to TRBD1 (6 bases align). The nucleotide sequence is given as TGTGCCAGCAGCTTTTCCCAGGGGAACTACGAGCAGTACTTC. It encodes CASSFSQGNYEQYF.